The clone carrying this T cell receptor beta chain turned up a few times. Each sample yielded at least 6 million isolated PBMCs. This CDR3 spans 12 amino acids. Trimming left V 3 bases short and J 3 bases short, with 6 bases between. These data are taken from a study of blood T cells in healthy people across ages. For the study at large: Per two T cells, about one barcoded beta molecule was captured through template switching.

A J-beta primer mix and a sample-barcoded 5' primer were used in a second PCR of roughly 6 to 12 cycles. Individual samples furnished no less than 2.5 million CDR3-containing paired-end reads apiece. MiXCR, applied by TCRdb to the 5' RACE reads, yields one record per CDR3 protein. Among around 500,000 distinct CDR3 sequences listed, about 27% were seen once. The same data also contributed to another study, on T cells of mothers and their children. Turning to that study: In both related and unrelated pairs, TCR recombination output is shaped similarly by thymic selection.

Sequencing was carried out using blood. The clonotype was recovered from a boy between 2 and 10 years old in good health. J is TRBJ2-7 and V is TRBV12-3 or TRBV12-4, with no clear D. DNA for the CDR3: TGTGCCAGCAGTTTTATAAGCTACGAGCAGTACTTC. Residues: CASSFISYEQYF.